This TCR beta chain was profiled in a study of metastatic and nonmetastatic thyroid tumors. Until they underwent thyroid surgery, no patient had received any treatment. This clone was counted only a few times. V lost 5 bases and J 0 bases, leaving 22 bases between the germline ends. The CDR3 has 19 residues. Per the germline V gene, CDR1 is LNHDA and CDR2 is SQIVND (reference sequence). Using MiXCR, TCRdb reanalyzed the PCR reads. The profile covers about 90,000 clones, with roughly 8.6% appearing a single time and 8.8% taken by the ten largest. This TCR derives from a female donor with papillary thyroid cancer or a benign thyroid nodule (not recorded which). Some clones in this sample may be carry-over from other donors' samples. The chain employs TRBV19 and TRBJ1-4, with a possible D match to TRBD1 (6 bases). The sample consisted of blood. The CDR3 reads CASSPRPRDRSATNEKLFF. CDR3 sequence (DNA): TGTGCCAGTAGTCCGAGACCCAGAGACAGGAGTGCAACTAATGAAAAACTGTTTTTT.